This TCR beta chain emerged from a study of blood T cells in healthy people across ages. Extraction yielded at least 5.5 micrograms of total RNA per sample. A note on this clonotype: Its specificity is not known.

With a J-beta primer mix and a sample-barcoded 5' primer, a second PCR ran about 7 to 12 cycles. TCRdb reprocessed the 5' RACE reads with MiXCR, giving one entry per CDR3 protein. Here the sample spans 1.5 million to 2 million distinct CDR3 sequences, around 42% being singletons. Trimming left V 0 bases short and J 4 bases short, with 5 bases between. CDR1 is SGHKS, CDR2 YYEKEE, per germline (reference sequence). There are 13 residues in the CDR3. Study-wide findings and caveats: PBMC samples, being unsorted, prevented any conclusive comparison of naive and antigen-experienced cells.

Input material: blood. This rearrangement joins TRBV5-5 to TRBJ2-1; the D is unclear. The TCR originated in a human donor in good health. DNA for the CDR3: TGTGCCAGCAGCTTGGAGTGGTACAATGAGCAGTTCTTC. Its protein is CASSLEWYNEQFF.